This T cell receptor (beta chain) was retrieved from a study of blood T cell repertoires in COVID-19. Participants came from some 23 US areas, aged roughly 18 to 89 years. Participants' own reports of clinical history determined their cohort assignment. TCRdb's table, derived via immunoSEQ multiplex PCR, lists solely in-frame clones and lacks some. The table lists over 150,000 clones, around 90% of them singletons. Per germline, CDR1 SQVTM and CDR2 ANQGSEA. The CDR3 totals 16 residues. J gave up 2 bases and V 7 bases, and 8 bases lay outside the gene matches. The chain employs TRBV29-1 and TRBJ2-1; TRBD2 agrees at 13 bases. The material sequenced was PBMCs or T cells enriched from blood (not recorded which). This clonotype was sampled from a woman in her twenties or thirties who had recovered from COVID-19. The CDR3 reads CSDRGLAGATYNEQFF. CDR3 in DNA: TGCAGCGACCGAGGACTAGCGGGGGCAACCTACAATGAGCAGTTCTTC.